This passage covers 24 T cell receptor beta chains from one sample sequenced in a study of CD8+CD57+ T cells in acquired aplastic anemia. All sequencing subjects had displayed CD8+CD57+ cell expansion on flow cytometry. Genomic DNA, the template, was used for profiling of the TCR beta VDJ and CDR3. TCRdb re-called the reads with MiXCR, one entry per CDR3 protein. The sample lists 110,000 or so distinct CDR3 sequences; under 65% were seen once. Source material: sorted CD4+, CD8+, or CD8+CD57+ T cells (not recorded which) from PBMCs. Receptors originate from a human donor with aplastic anemia.

The V and J genes are TRBV12-3 or TRBV12-4 and TRBJ1-3; D gene ambiguous. The CDR3 runs 13 residues. V was clipped by 7 bases and J by 8 bases, with 15 bases between them. The CDR3 DNA sequence: TGTGCCAGCACCCAGAGACTCCCGTACACCATATATTTT. It translates to CASTQRLPYTIYF.

Only a few counts were recorded for this clonotype. An end of the junction differs from the germline gene, which may be a read error. The chain couples TRBV24-1 to TRBJ1-2; 7 nucleotides line up with TRBD1. CDR1 and CDR2 (germline): KGHDR, SFDVKD. The CDR3 consists of 15 residues. The DNA for the CDR3 is TGTGCCACCAGTGGTTTGACAGGGCCTAACTATGGCTACACCTTC. Translation gives CATSGLTGPNYGYTF.

V usage is TRBV20-1 and J usage is TRBJ1-5; TRBD1 matches at 7 bases. The germline V gene has CDR1 DFQATT and CDR2 SNEGSKA (reference sequence). Trimming cost V 6 bases and J 3 bases; bases outside gene matches: 8. This CDR3 region has 14 residues. CDR3 sequence: CSAQRTGPNQPQHF. CDR3 sequence (DNA): TGCAGTGCCCAGCGGACAGGCCCCAATCAGCCCCAGCATTTT.

This clonotype was counted ten times or more. This chain uses TRBV19 with TRBJ2-5; the match to TRBD2 covers 9 bases. The germline V gene has CDR1 LNHDA and CDR2 SQIVND (reference sequence). This CDR3 is built from 15 residues. Trimming cost V 5 bases and J 2 bases; bases outside gene matches: 6. CDR3 in DNA: TGTGCCAGTAGTCGCACTAGCGGGTGGCAAGAGACCCAGTACTTC. Translating it yields CASSRTSGWQETQYF. The variable domain in full, with the rest retrieved from reference TRBV19 and TRBJ2-5, is DGGITQSPKYLFRKEGQNVTLSCEQNLNHDAMYWYRQDPGQGLRLIYYSQIVNDFQKGDIAEGYSVSREKKESFPLTVTSAQKNPTAFYLCASSRTSGWQETQYFGPGTRLLVL.

The rearrangement uses TRBV2 and TRBJ2-3; 8 nucleotides match TRBD1. Germline CDR1 is SNHLY and CDR2 is FYNNEI. Trimming cost V 5 bases and J 1 base; bases outside gene matches: 2. The CDR3 runs 14 residues. The CDR3 reads CASSTTGGTDTQYF. The CDR3, as DNA: TGTGCCAGCAGTACGACAGGGGGCACAGATACGCAGTATTTT.

This chain joins TRBV20-1 and TRBJ1-6; 8 bases are shared with TRBD1. With V trimmed by 5 bases and J by 3 bases, 12 bases remained unmatched. This CDR3 has 17 amino acids. Germline CDR1 and CDR2: DFQATT and SNEGSKA (reference sequence). This chain's CDR3 is CSAYNSQGASYNSPLHF. The CDR3 DNA reads TGCAGTGCTTATAACTCCCAGGGGGCTAGCTATAATTCACCCCTCCACTTT.

The chain combines TRBV5-1 with TRBJ2-5; D not certain. From germline, CDR1 is SGHRS and CDR2 YFSETQ. The CDR3 spans 14 residues. Trimming pared 0 bases from V and 5 bases from J, leaving 11 bases between. The CDR3 protein is CASSLEWFKETQYF. The CDR3 DNA is TGCGCCAGCAGCTTGGAATGGTTCAAGGAGACCCAGTACTTC.

This chain connects TRBV10-1 to TRBJ2-7, with TRBD1 identical over 11 bases. This CDR3 is built from 16 residues. V was clipped by 2 bases and J by 4 bases; unmatched bases: 7. Germline CDR1 and CDR2: WNHNN and SYGVQD (reference sequence). CDR3 DNA: TGCGCCAGCAGTGAGCCGATGGGGACAGGGGGATACGAGCAGTACTTC. Encoded protein: CASSEPMGTGGYEQYF.

Many counts were recorded for this clonotype. V is TRBV19 and J is TRBJ2-6, with a weak D call TRBD1 (5 bases). The germline CDR1 and CDR2 sequences are LNHDA and SQIVND (reference sequence). The ends were cut back, 8 bases at V and 2 bases at J, with 10 bases in the middle. The CDR3 covers 14 residues. Here the CDR3 reads CASVTGPGANVLTF. The CDR3 bases are TGTGCCAGTGTTACAGGACCTGGGGCCAACGTCCTGACTTTC.

This clonotype has a count of ten or more. The CDR3 DNA sequence: TGTGCCAGCAGCGAAGGCACAACAGGGGTTAATGAAAAACTGTTTTTT. It encodes CASSEGTTGVNEKLFF. This rearrangement joins TRBV7-9 to TRBJ1-4, with 7 bases that match TRBD1. The CDR3 is 16 amino acids. Losses at the gene ends were 5 bases for V and 4 bases for J; bases not matched to a gene: 10. The germline V gene encodes CDR1 SEHNR and CDR2 FQNEAQ (reference sequence).

This clonotype was picked up a small number of times. The rearrangement uses TRBV2 and TRBJ2-1; D gene uncertain. The DNA end favors TRBJ2-5, so the J call may be wrong. The length of the CDR3 is 15 residues. From germline, CDR1 is SNHLY and CDR2 FYNNEI. CDR3 DNA sequence: TGTGCCAGCAGCTTAAAGGGCCAGCCAAGGGAGACCCAGTACTTC. It yields the protein CASSLKGQPRETQYF.

In the case of this clonotype: This could be a read error, since a much larger clone is one nucleotide away. V usage is TRBV5-1 and J usage is TRBJ2-1; tentatively, D is TRBD1 (6 bases). Germline loops: CDR1 SGHRS, CDR2 YFSETQ. The length of the CDR3 is 16 residues. CDR3 region: CASSSQGSYSYTEQFF. The CDR3, as DNA: TGCGCCAGCAGCTCGCAGGGGTCGTACTCCTACACTGAGCAGTTCTTC.

The rearrangement joins TRBV19 to TRBJ1-6, with 11 bases that match TRBD1. The V gene end was trimmed by 3 bases and the J gene end by 10 bases; junction bases not matched to a gene: 5. Germline V gene data show CDR1 as LNHDA and CDR2 as SQIVND (reference sequence). The CDR3 has 15 residues. CDR3 nucleotide sequence: TGTGCCAGTAGTATGGGACAGGGGGGGGTCTCACCCCTCCACTTT. It codes for CASSMGQGGVSPLHF.

V is TRBV18 and J is TRBJ2-7, with TRBD1 matching over 8 bases. This CDR3 is 13 amino acids long. Germline loops: CDR1 KGHSH, CDR2 LQKENI. V trimming: 8 bases; J trimming: 2 bases; junction bases outside the gene matches: 5. In nucleotides, the CDR3 is TGTGCCAGCCGAGGGACAGGCGCCTACGAGCAGTACTTC. Protein product: CASRGTGAYEQYF.

This clonotype was observed at least ten times. V gene TRBV7-6 combines with J gene TRBJ1-4; D not resolved. V was cut by 1 base and J by 8 bases, with 11 bases left in between. The germline gives CDR1 SGHVS, CDR2 FNYEAQ. This CDR3 has 14 residues. CDR3 protein: CASSLEGAGEKLFF. The DNA of the CDR3 is TGTGCCAGCAGCTTAGAGGGTGCGGGAGAAAAACTGTTTTTT.

The rearrangement uses TRBV29-1 and TRBJ1-4; no firm D call. V lost 7 bases to trimming and J lost 6 bases, with 12 bases between them. The CDR3 runs to 12 residues. CDR1 and CDR2 (germline): SQVTM, ANQGSEA. The CDR3 bases are TGCAGCGCGAGGGATCAGGATGAAAAACTGTTTTTT. Translation gives CSARDQDEKLFF.

Comment on this clonotype: The junction shows a germline mismatch at one end, possibly a read error. The chain uses TRBV5-6 and TRBJ2-3; TRBD2 agrees at 8 bases. In germline, CDR1 is SGHDT, CDR2 YYEEEE. CDR3 length equals 11 residues. CDR3 sequence (DNA): TGTGCCAGCAGCCGGGGGGGCCGTCCCGATTTT. Amino acids: CASSRGGRPDF.

In its sample, this clonotype was seen a few times. The chain is built from TRBV25-1 and TRBJ2-3; 7 bases line up with TRBD1. CDR3 length equals 14 residues. Germline V gene lookup returns CDR1 MGHDK and CDR2 SYGVNS. J was trimmed by 4 bases and V by 3 bases; bases with no gene match: 4. The CDR3 protein is CASSDYRGSDTQYF. The CDR3 nucleotides are TGTGCCAGCAGTGACTACAGGGGTTCAGATACGCAGTATTTT. The variable domain in full, with the rest retrieved from reference TRBV25-1 and TRBJ2-3, is EADIYQTPRYLVIGTGKKITLECSQTMGHDKMYWYQQDPGMELHLIHYSYGVNSTEKGDLSSESTVSRIRTEHFPLTLESARPSHTSQYLCASSDYRGSDTQYFGPGTRLTVL.

The chain uses TRBV6-1 and TRBJ1-2; 7 bases are a match to TRBD1. The CDR3 spans 13 residues. CDR1 is MNHNS, CDR2 SASEGT, per germline. Germline trimming cut 6 bases from V and 4 bases from J; bases unmatched to any gene: 5. CDR3 residues: CASSPGQAYGYTF. The CDR3 DNA reads TGTGCCAGCAGCCCCGGACAGGCCTATGGCTACACCTTC.

This chain uses TRBV11-2 with TRBJ2-6; 8 nucleotides agree with TRBD1. The CDR3 consists of 17 residues. V lost 3 bases and J lost 0; bases outside the gene matches: 4. Germline assignment: CDR1 SGHAT and CDR2 FQNNGV. The CDR3 loop is CASSLLTGVSGANVLTF. DNA for the CDR3: TGTGCCAGCAGCTTGCTGACAGGGGTCTCTGGGGCCAACGTCCTGACTTTC.

This clonotype appeared many times. The chain carries TRBV12-3 or TRBV12-4 and TRBJ2-7; tentatively, D is TRBD1 or TRBD2 (5 bases each). Trimming removed 7 bases at V and 2 bases at J, with 18 bases between. The CDR3 extends over 15 amino acids. The CDR3 bases are TGTGCCAGCACCCCGGGACCCTTAATGCCCTACGAGCAGTACTTC. Its translation: CASTPGPLMPYEQYF.

The chain employs TRBV25-1 and TRBJ2-2, with a weak D call TRBD2 (6 bases). In germline, CDR1 is MGHDK, CDR2 SYGVNS. The CDR3 runs to 17 residues. The V end lost 1 base, the J end lost 5 bases, and 17 bases lay between the germline ends. CDR3 amino acids: CASSELVAGRQTGELFF. CDR3 nucleotide sequence: TGTGCCAGCAGTGAATTGGTTGCGGGGAGGCAGACCGGGGAGCTGTTTTTT.

This clonotype was observed at least ten times. The chain couples TRBV15 to TRBJ2-5; 7 nucleotides align to TRBD1. The trim removed 3 bases at V and 2 bases at J, leaving 9 bases unmatched. Germline CDR1 LNHNV, CDR2 YYDKDF (reference sequence). This CDR3 has 16 amino acids. CDR3 coding DNA: TGTGCCACCAGCAGCCTCAGGGGGAGACCTCAAGAGACCCAGTACTTC. Translation: CATSSLRGRPQETQYF. Together with reference TRBV15 and TRBJ2-5, the CDR3 gives the full variable domain: DAMVIQNPRYQVTQFGKPVTLSCSQTLNHNVMYWYQQKSSQAPKLLFHYYDKDFNNEADTPDNFQSRRPNTSFCFLDIRSPGLGDTAMYLCATSSLRGRPQETQYFGPGTRLLVL.

The chain employs TRBV2 and TRBJ2-7; possibly TRBD1 or TRBD2 for D (5 bases each). Germline CDR1 is SNHLY and CDR2 is FYNNEI. The length of the CDR3 is 13 residues. V shed 5 bases and J shed 2 bases, with 10 bases lying between them. CDR3 bases: TGTGCCAGCAGTCACCGGGACCCCTACGAGCAGTACGTC. This encodes CASSHRDPYEQYV.